This T cell receptor beta chain was found in a study of graft-versus-host responses after intestinal transplantation. The CDR3 consists of 15 residues. CDR1 SGHVS and CDR2 FNYEAQ come from the germline V gene. Trimming shortened V by 1 base and J by 4 bases, and 11 bases separated the two germline ends. Worth noting for this clone: The antigen is undetermined.

Study outcomes and limitations: Peak levels of circulating GvH clones tracked with early post-transplant HvG declines.

Sequencing was performed with immunoSEQ multiplex PCR; in TCRdb, only in-frame clones are kept and a portion is missing. In the table there are fewer than 120,000 clones, just under 95% of which are singletons. The clonotype originates from a human donor who received an intestinal transplant. The chain combines TRBV7-6 with TRBJ2-1; TRBD1 is a possible D gene (6 bases). The sample here was unstimulated CD8+ T cells sorted from spleen or lymph node cells, taken before intestinal transplant. CDR3: CASSLGGGRYNEQFF. DNA for the CDR3: TGTGCCAGCAGCTTAGGTGGGGGCCGGTACAATGAGCAGTTCTTC.